The text below deals with one T cell receptor beta chain. What it binds is not known. Germline V lookup: CDR1 SGHRS, CDR2 YFSETQ. The CDR3 is 14 amino acids. V trimming: 4 bases; J trimming: 1 base; junction bases outside the gene matches: 4. Assay runs were performed at deep level. Libraries were prepared by immunoSEQ multiplex PCR; TCRdb keeps only in-frame clonotypes and omits some of them. The profile shows approximately 1,000,000 clones, roughly 80% of them singletons. This specimen comes from a study of shared clonotypes between healthy human individuals. Findings of the study overall: The generation probabilities recorded for non-shared clonotypes fell below those of clonotypes shared by all four donors. Of the naive CD4 clonotypes, approximately 5% were shared across a handful of donors.

This TCR came from a man younger than 35 in good health. Some clones in this sample may be carry-over from other donors' samples. The rearrangement uses TRBV5-1 and TRBJ2-5; 7 positions agree with TRBD2. The specimen sequenced was memory CD4+ T cells from PBMCs. Subset indicated: CD45RA-negative fraction. The CDR3 protein is CASSPRLAQETQYF. CDR3 coding DNA: TGCGCCAGCAGCCCCCGACTAGCCCAAGAGACCCAGTACTTC.